A single sample is the source of the 9 T cell receptor beta chains below, sequenced in a study of cytomegalovirus exposure and HLA in healthy donors. PCR amplification relied on 60 Vbeta primers (plus 13 Jbeta primers). Some clones are missing from TCRdb's copy, which holds only in-frame ones; the method was immunoSEQ multiplex PCR. The table lists about 120,000 clones, about 80% of them singletons. The specimen sequenced was PBMCs. These TCRs come from a female donor in good health and CMV-seropositive.

The chain joins TRBV9 to TRBJ2-1; the match to TRBD2 covers 7 bases. The CDR3 is 17 residues long. Germline CDR1 reads SGDLS; CDR2 reads YYNGEE. V was clipped by 4 bases and J by 0 bases; unmatched bases: 10. The CDR3, as DNA: TGTGCCAGCAGCAAAGAGGGAGCGGGGCTCTCCTACAATGAGCAGTTCTTC. Amino acids: CASSKEGAGLSYNEQFF.

The sample holds one count of this clone. The chain couples TRBV5-1 to TRBJ2-5; 14 bases match TRBD2. Germline-derived CDR1 and CDR2 are SGHRS and YFSETQ. Trimming removed 0 bases from V and 1 base from J; junction bases left unmatched: 2. The CDR3 is made up of 17 amino acids. The CDR3 loop reads CASSLAGLAGAQETQYF. The DNA for the CDR3 is TGCGCCAGCAGCTTGGCGGGACTAGCGGGGGCCCAAGAGACCCAGTACTTC.

The gene calls are TRBV6-5 and TRBJ1-6; maybe TRBD1 (5 bases). This CDR3 is 15 amino acids long. Germline assignment: CDR1 MNHEY and CDR2 SVGAGI. Trimming pared 3 bases from V and 4 bases from J, leaving 10 bases between. Here the CDR3 reads CASSYGRVYNSPLHF. CDR3 bases: TGTGCCAGCAGTTATGGCAGGGTGTATAATTCACCCCTCCACTTT.

The chain is built from TRBV9 and TRBJ2-1, with D perhaps TRBD2 (5 bases). This CDR3 is 19 amino acids long. CDR1 is SGDLS, CDR2 YYNGEE, per germline. Trimming stripped 3 bases from V and 1 base from J, with 23 bases between. The CDR3 bases are TGTGCCAGCAGCGGAGGGTCGACATTCAGTGAAGCTTCCTACAATGAGCAGTTCTTC. Translation: CASSGGSTFSEASYNEQFF.

The chain links TRBV6-5 to TRBJ2-1; TRBD2 aligns across 10 bases. Germline lookup yields CDR1 MNHEY and CDR2 SVGAGI. V shed 4 bases and J 10 bases; nucleotides not matched to a gene: 10. This CDR3 is built from 15 residues. CDR3 nucleotides: TGTGCCAGCAGTTCGAGCGGGGGGGCCATTTGGGAGCAGTTCTTC. Protein product: CASSSSGGAIWEQFF.

V is TRBV7-6 and J is TRBJ2-6; TRBD1 matches 7 bases. The CDR3 extends over 18 amino acids. The V gene's germline CDR1 is SGHVS and CDR2 FNYEAQ. The V gene end was trimmed by 1 base and the J gene end by 2 bases; junction bases not matched to a gene: 8. The CDR3 reads CASSLVDRQGAGANVLTF. The CDR3 nucleotides read TGTGCCAGCAGCTTAGTTGATCGACAGGGAGCTGGGGCCAACGTCCTGACTTTC.

The chain carries TRBV5-4 and TRBJ2-3, with 9 bases that match TRBD2. After removal of 3 bases from V and 6 bases from J, the junction contained 5 bases not matched to a gene. Per germline, CDR1 SGHNT and CDR2 YYREEE (reference sequence). This CDR3 has 14 amino acids. CDR3 protein: CASSSRREGDTQYF. The CDR3 nucleotides are TGTGCCAGCAGCTCCCGGCGGGAGGGGGATACGCAGTATTTT.

The rearrangement joins TRBV5-8 to TRBJ2-7; D is possibly TRBD1 (7 bases). The germline CDR1 and CDR2 sequences are SGHTS and YDEGEE. The V gene lost 10 bases and the J gene lost 3 bases, with 20 bases spanning the gap. This CDR3 has 14 amino acids. The CDR3 sequence: CAGRTEGAYYEQYF. In nucleotides, the CDR3 is TGTGCCGGACGGACGGAGGGGGCATACTACGAGCAGTACTTC.

V usage is TRBV7-8 and J usage is TRBJ2-1; D is unresolved. This CDR3 region has 15 residues. Germline-derived CDR1 and CDR2 are SGHVS and FQNEAQ. The V gene lost 8 bases and the J gene lost 0 bases, with 14 bases spanning the gap. Written as DNA, the CDR3 is TGTGCCAGCCAAGTTCGACTGAGCTCCTACAATGAGCAGTTCTTC. It yields the protein CASQVRLSSYNEQFF.